Listed here is a single T cell receptor (beta chain). Its specificity is not known. Other nucleotide sequences in the sample specify the same CDR3. Amplification used 60 Vbeta primers and 13 Jbeta primers. Generated by immunoSEQ multiplex PCR, the TCRdb table keeps only in-frame clones and is missing some. The sample has approximately 100,000 clones, roughly 79% seen once. The data belong to a study of cytomegalovirus exposure and HLA in healthy donors. General study results and limits: In a later analysis, an Asian-associated ancestry cluster reportedly showed fewer N-insertions than the roughly 700-donor mean.

The sample was PBMCs. The source of this sequence is a woman in her forties or fifties in good health and CMV-seropositive.

CDR3 in amino acids: CASSVGGGNQPQHF. The DNA for the CDR3 is TGTGCCAGCAGCGTAGGGGGAGGCAATCAGCCCCAGCATTTT. The J gene is TRBJ1-5, the V gene TRBV9; D is unresolved. Germline CDR1 and CDR2: SGDLS and YYNGEE. The CDR3 consists of 14 residues. Trimming took off 0 bases at V and 2 bases at J, with 6 bases between the two ends.